This T cell receptor (beta chain) appears in the sequencing data of a study of T cell repertoires in cytomegalovirus infection. Study details: Well-studied HLA-B-restricted CMV epitopes were used in the study alongside recently identified HLA-C-restricted ones. TCR beta signatures that were public indicated CMV infection and matching HLA type. Regarding the study as a whole: Totalled public TCR beta family frequency picked out people who carried CMV plus the relevant HLA. Clonotype analysis showed dominance of the ex vivo response by HLA-C-restricted CMV-specific TCR beta clonotypes.

TCRdb itself ran the reads through MiXCR, one entry per CDR3 protein. This table has hundreds of thousands of distinct CDR3 sequences, about 42% appearing once. Germline CDR1 and CDR2: LGHNT and FRNRAP. This CDR3 contains 11 residues. V shed 7 bases and J shed 6 bases, with 7 bases lying between them. This clonotype was seen a few times. The antigen is undetermined. The sequence was collected from a human donor in good health (CMV status not recorded). Some clones in this sample may be carry-over from other donors' samples. Sequences were derived from cultured PBMCs, sampled from culture after CMV antigen stimulation. The chain links TRBV12-5 to TRBJ2-1, with no clear D. In nucleotides, the CDR3 is TGTGCTAGTGAGGTCGGCAATGAGCAGTTCTTC. Its translation is CASEVGNEQFF.